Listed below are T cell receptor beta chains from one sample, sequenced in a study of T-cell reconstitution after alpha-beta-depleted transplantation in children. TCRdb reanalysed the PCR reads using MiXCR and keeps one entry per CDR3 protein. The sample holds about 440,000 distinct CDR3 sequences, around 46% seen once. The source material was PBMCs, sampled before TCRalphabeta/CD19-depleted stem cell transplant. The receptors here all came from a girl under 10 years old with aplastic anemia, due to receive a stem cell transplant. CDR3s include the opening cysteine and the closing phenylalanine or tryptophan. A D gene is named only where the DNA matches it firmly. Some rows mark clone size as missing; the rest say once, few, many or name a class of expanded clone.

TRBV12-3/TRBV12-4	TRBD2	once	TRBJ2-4	CASSPEGLAKKIQYF	TGTGCCAGCAGTCCCGAGGGACTAGCCAAAAAAATTCAGTACTTC
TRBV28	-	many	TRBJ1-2	CASSGAPGNYGYTF	TGTGCCAGCAGCGGGGCGCCGGGGAACTATGGCTACACCTTC
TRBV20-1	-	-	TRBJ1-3	CSATNRARLSGNTIYF	TGCAGTGCTACAAACCGGGCCCGACTCTCTGGAAACACCATATATTTT
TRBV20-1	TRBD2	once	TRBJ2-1	CSASRGSGGYNEQFF	TGCAGTGCTAGTCGAGGTAGCGGGGGATACAATGAGCAGTTCTTC
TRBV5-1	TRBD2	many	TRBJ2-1	CASSLGLADNEQFF	TGCGCCAGCAGCTTGGGACTAGCCGACAATGAGCAGTTCTTC
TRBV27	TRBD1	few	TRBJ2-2	CASSSGTGGAGNTGELFF	TGTGCCAGCAGTTCGGGGACAGGGGGCGCTGGTAACACCGGGGAGCTGTTTTTT
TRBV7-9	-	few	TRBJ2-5	CASSGGQRQETQYF	TGTGCCAGCAGCGGAGGACAGCGCCAAGAGACCCAGTACTTC
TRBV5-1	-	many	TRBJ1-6	CASSLESNSPLHF	TGCGCCAGCAGCTTGGAAAGTAATTCACCCCTCCACTTT
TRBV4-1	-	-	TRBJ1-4	CASSQEEGLLSNEKLSF	TGCGCCAGCAGCCAAGAGGAAGGACTCTTGAGTAATGAAAAACTGTCTTTT
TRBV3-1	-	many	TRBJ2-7	CASSQEWRSQQYF	TGTGCCAGCAGCCAAGAGTGGAGGAGCCAGCAGTACTTC
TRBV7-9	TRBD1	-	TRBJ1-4	CASSSNRGNEKLFF	TGTGCCAGCAGCTCCAACAGGGGGAATGAAAAACTGTTTTTT
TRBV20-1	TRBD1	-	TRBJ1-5	CSAPGAGGYSNQPQHF	TGCAGTGCGCCCGGAGCAGGGGGGTATAGCAATCAGCCCCAGCATTTT
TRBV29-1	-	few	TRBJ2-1	CSVVGGPGLYNEQFF	TGCAGCGTTGTAGGCGGGCCGGGACTTTACAATGAGCAGTTCTTC
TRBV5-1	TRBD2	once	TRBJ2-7	CASSLAGLAGGYEQYF	TGCGCCAGCAGCTTGGCGGGACTAGCGGGGGGGTACGAGCAGTACTTC
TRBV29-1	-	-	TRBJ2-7	CSVGLNGGDEQYF	TGCAGCGTTGGCCTTAATGGGGGTGACGAGCAGTACTTC
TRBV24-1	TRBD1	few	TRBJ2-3	CATSDGGTGVHADTQYF	TGTGCCACCAGTGATGGCGGGACAGGGGTTCATGCAGATACGCAGTATTTT
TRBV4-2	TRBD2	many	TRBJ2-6	CASSRSDGVAGVPSGANVLTF	TGTGCCAGCAGCCGATCCGATGGGGTAGCGGGAGTGCCCTCTGGGGCCAACGTCCTGACTTTC
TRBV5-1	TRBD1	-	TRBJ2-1	CASSFRTGRSSYNEQFF	TGCGCCAGCAGCTTTAGGACAGGCCGGAGCTCCTACAATGAGCAGTTCTTC
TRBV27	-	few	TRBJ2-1	CASSNYYNEQFF	TGTGCCAGCAGTAACTACTACAATGAGCAGTTCTTC
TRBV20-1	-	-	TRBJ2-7	CSARDILRQYF	TGCAGTGCTAGAGATATACTAAGGCAGTACTTC
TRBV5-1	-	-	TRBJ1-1	CASSLAASNPEAFF	TGCGCCAGCAGCTTGGCCGCGTCGAACCCTGAAGCCTTCTTT
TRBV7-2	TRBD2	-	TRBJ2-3	CASSPGKGLAGTDTQYF	TGTGCCAGCAGCCCTGGGAAGGGGCTAGCGGGGACAGATACGCAGTATTTT
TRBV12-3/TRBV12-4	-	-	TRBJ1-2	CASSYPGNYGYTF	TGTGCCAGCAGCTATCCCGGTAACTATGGCTACACCTTC
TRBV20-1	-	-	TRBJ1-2	CSARDYFSNFPYGYTF	TGCAGTGCTAGAGATTACTTCAGCAATTTTCCTTATGGCTACACCTTC
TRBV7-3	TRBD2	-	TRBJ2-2	CASSSLGGRSGELFF	TGTGCCAGCAGCTCCCTCGGGGGGAGGAGCGGGGAGCTGTTTTTT
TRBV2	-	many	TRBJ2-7	CASSDRLVPAYEQYF	TGTGCCAGCAGTGACCGACTAGTCCCGGCCTACGAGCAGTACTTC
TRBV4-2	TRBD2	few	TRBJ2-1	CASSQEGPLASHEQFF	TGTGCCAGCAGCCAAGAGGGCCCACTAGCGTCCCATGAGCAGTTCTTC
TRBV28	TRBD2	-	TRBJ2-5	CASSGGQETQYF	TGTGCCAGCTCGGGGGGGCAAGAGACCCAGTACTTC
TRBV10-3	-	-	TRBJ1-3	CAISGRNTIYF	TGTGCCATCAGTGGGCGGAACACCATATATTTT
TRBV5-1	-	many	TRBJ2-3	CASSLLGIDTQYF	TGCGCCAGCAGCTTGCTCGGCATAGATACGCAGTATTTT
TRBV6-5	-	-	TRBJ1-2	CASSYSRRYYGYTF	TGTGCCAGCAGTTACTCGAGGCGGTACTATGGCTACACCTTC
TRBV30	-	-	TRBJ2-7	CAWSVRGQGEQYF	TGTGCCTGGAGTGTACGGGGTCAGGGGGAGCAGTACTTC
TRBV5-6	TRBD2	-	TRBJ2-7	CASSRLAGVEQYF	TGTGCCAGCAGCCGACTAGCGGGAGTTGAGCAGTACTTC
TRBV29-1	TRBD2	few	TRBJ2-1	CSVAQPGTSGRNYNEQFF	TGCAGCGTTGCTCAACCCGGGACTAGCGGGAGGAACTACAATGAGCAGTTCTTC
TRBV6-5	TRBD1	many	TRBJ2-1	CASSRPRDREAGNEQFF	TGTGCCAGCAGTCGCCCCCGGGACAGGGAAGCGGGGAATGAGCAGTTCTTC
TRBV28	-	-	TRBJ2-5	CASSLGQFNQETQYF	TGTGCCAGCAGTTTAGGGCAGTTCAATCAAGAGACCCAGTACTTC
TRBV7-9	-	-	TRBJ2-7	CASSLRRDYEQYF	TGTGCCAGCAGCTTACGGCGGGACTACGAGCAGTACTTC
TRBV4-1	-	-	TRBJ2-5	CASSGAVQETQYF	TGCGCCAGCAGCGGCGCGGTGCAAGAGACCCAGTACTTC
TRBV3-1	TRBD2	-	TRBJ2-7	CATCQGLALGERYEQYF	TGTGCCACCTGCCAAGGACTAGCTTTGGGTGAGCGCTACGAGCAGTACTTC
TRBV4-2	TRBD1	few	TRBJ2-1	CASSQDSFGRGYNEQFF	TGTGCCAGCAGCCAAGATTCCTTCGGCAGGGGGTACAATGAGCAGTTCTTC
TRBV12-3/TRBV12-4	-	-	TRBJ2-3	CASRGMADTQYF	TGTGCCAGCAGAGGGATGGCAGATACGCAGTATTTT
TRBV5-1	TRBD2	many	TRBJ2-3	CASSLVPGGPPAAQYF	TGCGCCAGCAGCTTGGTTCCGGGAGGGCCCCCGGCTGCGCAGTATTTT
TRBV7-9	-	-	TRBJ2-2	CASSSGTTYTGELFF	TGTGCCAGCAGCTCCGGGACAACGTACACCGGGGAGCTGTTTTTT
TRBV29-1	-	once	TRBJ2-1	CSVEGLDYYNEQFF	TGCAGCGTTGAAGGTTTGGACTACTACAATGAGCAGTTCTTC
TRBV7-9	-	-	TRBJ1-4	CASILEAGGTNEKLFF	TGTGCCAGCATCTTGGAGGCCGGGGGTACTAATGAAAAACTTTTTTTT
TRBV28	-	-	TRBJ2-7	CASSSAGTPSSYEQYF	TGTGCCAGCAGTTCGGCCGGGACACCGAGCTCCTACGAGCAGTACTTC
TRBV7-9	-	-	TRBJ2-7	CASSARDWSYEQYF	TGTGCCAGCAGCGCCCGGGACTGGTCCTACGAGCAGTACTTC
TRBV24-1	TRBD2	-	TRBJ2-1	CATSDSRLAGGVEQFF	TGTGCCACCAGTGATTCCCGACTAGCGGGGGGGGTTGAGCAGTTCTTC
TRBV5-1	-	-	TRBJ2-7	CASRSETPYYEQYF	TGCGCCAGCAGGTCAGAGACTCCCTACTACGAGCAGTACTTC